Listed below are T cell receptor beta chains from one sample, sequenced in a study of T cells after yellow fever vaccination. TCRdb redid the calling of the 5' RACE reads with MiXCR, one entry per CDR3 protein. The table lists a few hundred thousand distinct CDR3 sequences, 18% of them singletons. The sequencing used PBMCs, collected before the yellow fever booster vaccination. The receptors were gathered from a man younger than 35 who received the YFV17D yellow fever vaccine. Each CDR3 is given with its conserved first and last residue.

V gene	CDR3 protein
TRBV20-1	CSATSGGATGELFF
TRBV2	CAILTGARSYEQYF
TRBV5-1	CASSLAPGLAGQETQYF
TRBV7-2	CASSQGRKETQYF
TRBV6-6	CASSSSQPTNEKLFF
TRBV9	CASSVGRGGYEQYF
TRBV4-2	CASSPPLRGVGYGYTF
TRBV7-3	CASSSGLRGTGANVLTF
TRBV4-3	CASSQELSGTGAYEQYF
TRBV5-1	CASRAGALAGELFF
TRBV5-1	CASSPQQGEETQYF
TRBV27	CASSLFGGLVQYF
TRBV4-3	CASSQGPRETQYF
TRBV12-3/TRBV12-4	CASSLVQGMRELFF
TRBV20-1	CSAPRARPAYGYTF
TRBV7-2	CASSLQSSGNTIYF
TRBV5-1	CASSLATGRLNEQFF
TRBV7-3	CASSSVGTDTQYF
TRBV7-3	CASSLTPANTEAFF
TRBV29-1	CSVRWDPNQPQHF
TRBV5-1	CASSLSSGPEYGYTF
TRBV7-2	CASSFGPGTIYEQYF
TRBV6-4	CASTPGARAGELFF
TRBV1	CTSSQSGDGYTF
TRBV20-1	CSAGKEYSNQPQHF
TRBV7-2	CASSLVGGNTEAFF
TRBV12-3/TRBV12-4	CASGTGAHGELFF
TRBV11-2	CASSSLVRDGSQYF
TRBV7-9	CASSLRDRANSPLHF
TRBV4-2	CASSQEPLDPQYF
TRBV20-1	CSGRQGSSNEQFF
TRBV5-1	CASSPGGANTEAFF
TRBV12-3/TRBV12-4	CASSFRGGEETQYF
TRBV5-1	CASSPSDRGYEQYF
TRBV12-3/TRBV12-4	CASSLRGGGAYNEQFF
TRBV7-2	CASSSDGGPFTDTQYF
TRBV7-3	CASGDRNFNEQFF
TRBV7-9	CASSYLAGSTDTQYF
TRBV9	CASGGEDTQYF
TRBV5-1	CASSPEGQGNSPLHF
TRBV11-2	CASSTMDSHYGYTF
TRBV6-5	CASRPTGGYSQPQHF
TRBV7-2	CASRRTDLYGYTF
TRBV3-1	CASSRSSGTGTNQPQHF
TRBV10-3	CAISEAGTGDSNYGYTF
TRBV20-1	CSARDLQGASYTQYF
TRBV5-1	CASSLELSTSGYEQYF
TRBV15	CATSRRDSRETQYF
TRBV6-5	CASSQPPGLSGNTIYF
TRBV9	CASSVVGGNTGELFF
TRBV7-9	CASSLGVRHLAEQFF
TRBV6-2/TRBV6-3	CASRGVRGPNEQFF
TRBV28	CASRGLNTEAFF
TRBV12-3/TRBV12-4	CASSLGTAVGGGSPLHF
TRBV12-3/TRBV12-4	CASSQGGLSYGYTF
TRBV6-2/TRBV6-3	CASSYFVGEQFF